The 5 T cell receptor beta chains presented below share a single source sample, sequenced in a study of beta chain features in type 1 diabetes. The study reverse transcribed the entire isolated RNA, so it sequenced expressed TCRB transcripts. Using immunoSEQ multiplex PCR, the repertoire was profiled, and TCRdb retains in-frame clones only, with some absent. Among approximately 110,000 clones listed, 30% to 50% were seen once. The sample taken for sequencing was stem cell memory CD4+ T cells from blood. All receptors come from a woman between 18 and 29 years old in good health.

The rearrangement joins TRBV5-1 to TRBJ2-7; 9 bases are a match to TRBD2. Germline V gene data show CDR1 as SGHRS and CDR2 as YFSETQ. The CDR3 loop spans 15 amino acids. With 0 bases clipped from V and 6 bases from J, the junction kept 7 bases outside the gene matches. CDR3 nucleotides: TGCGCCAGCAGCTTGGTGGGCGGGAGGGCCCTCGAGCAGTACTTC. Protein product: CASSLVGGRALEQYF.

This chain's CDR3 is CASSVVGAANTGELFF. For the CDR3, the DNA is TGTGCCAGCAGCGTAGTGGGGGCTGCGAACACCGGGGAGCTGTTTTTT. The chain couples TRBV9 to TRBJ2-2; the D gene is possibly TRBD1 (6 bases). Between the trimmed V and J ends, which lost 0 bases and 0 bases, there was a span of 9 bases. The V gene's germline CDR1 is SGDLS and CDR2 YYNGEE. The CDR3 runs to 16 residues.

The chain employs TRBV10-3 and TRBJ1-5, with D perhaps matching TRBD1 (6 bases). Trimming shortened V by 3 bases and J by 7 bases, and 25 bases separated the two germline ends. This CDR3 has 18 amino acids. Germline-derived CDR1 and CDR2 are ENHRY and SYGVKD. DNA for the CDR3: TGTGCCATCAGTGAAGTTATTGGTGGCCAGGGGATAGGGCAGCCCCAGCATTTT. Protein product: CAISEVIGGQGIGQPQHF.

CDR3 sequence reads: CASSASGTSGTDTQYF. The CDR3 DNA reads as TGCGCCAGCAGCGCCTCCGGGACTAGCGGCACAGATACGCAGTATTTT. The chain is built from TRBV4-1 and TRBJ2-3; 10 bases align to TRBD2. Germline lookup yields CDR1 MGHRA and CDR2 YSYEKL. The junction had 6 bases not matched to a gene; V was cut back by 5 bases and J by 1 base. CDR3 length: 16 residues.

J is TRBJ1-2 and V is TRBV20-1; D is unclear. Germline CDR1 and CDR2: DFQATT and SNEGSKA (reference sequence). The CDR3 sequence is 8 residues long. The CDR3 bases are TGCAGCGCGGCAGGCTACACCTTC. Translation: CSAAGYTF.